The source of this TCR beta chain is a study of T cells after yellow fever vaccination (dated by TCRdb to about 2019). Background for the entire study: The SMART-Seq v4 Ultra Low Input RNA kit was used to prepare libraries from fractions with low cell numbers. Bulk PBMC replicates and cell subsets were isolated from blood drawn at multiple timepoints before and after both primary and secondary immunization. Two healthy male donors made up the cohort, one aged 18 to 30 years and the other aged 30 to 39 years. To track T-cell clones before and after primary and booster YFV17D yellow fever vaccination, bulk TCR alpha and beta repertoires were sequenced longitudinally. Summary of the overall study and its limitations: A small fraction of clonotypes showed up in both the CD4 and CD8 compartments, probably as a result of convergent recombination. Because only two donors were included in the study, the extent to which the findings can be generalized is limited. Most clones expanded after primary vaccination were re-detected after the booster (about 95% of CD4 and roughly 85% of CD8), suggesting broad memory maintenance. FACS-sorted repertoires could contain abundant contaminating clonotypes from the bulk population, so computational filtering was required. The secondary T-cell response was weaker than the primary response but faster, peaking on day 5 instead of day 15.

The V end gives up 1 base and the J end 7 bases, leaving 5 bases in the junction not matched to a gene. The germline V gene gives CDR1 as SNHLY and CDR2 as FYNNEI. The CDR3 holds 15 amino acids from the cysteine to the phenylalanine. Only the CDR3 part of the read is kept: 45 bases, read in frame from the first base. What the treatment or condition label conveys for this sample: live attenuated yellow fever vaccine strain. A standard Ficoll-Paque protocol was used to isolate PBMCs from peripheral blood. CD4 and CD8 T-cell fractions were isolated with Dynabeads CD4 and CD8 positive selection kits. RNA was extracted with TriZol from bulk PBMCs, CD4 and CD8 fractions, and dextramer-positive and dextramer-negative fractions. TCR cDNA was synthesized by 5'RACE template switching, through which a universal primer site and unique molecular identifiers were introduced. Priming of cDNA synthesis was performed from both the TCR alpha and TCR beta constant segments. Library amplification involved two PCR steps, and the second step added sample barcodes and sequencing adapters. Libraries were sequenced on Illumina HiSeq 2500 (2x100 bp) or NovaSeq (2x150 bp). The paper's processing steps were these. MIGEC was used to demultiplex reads and collapse the reads into UMI consensus sequences, and MiXCR was used for V(D)J alignment. Vaccine-responding clonotypes were defined with edgeR using replicate PBMC samples, requiring FDR below 0.01 and a log2 fold change above 5 up to day 15. Each bulk clonotype received a CD4 or CD8 identity based on whether the sequenced CD4 or CD8 repertoire contained that clonotype at higher abundance. TCRdb passed the public sequencing reads through fastp at Q25 and MiXCR, retaining productive beta sequences. Every distinct CDR3 protein forms one entry, paired with its most common genes and DNA. In this record, the V and J calls reflect TCRdb's handling and not the investigators' own analysis. The sample contains tens of thousands of distinct CDR3 sequences, approximately 5.9% of them found a single time. The biggest ten clones account for 2.2% of the sample.

In this sample, this clonotype turned up many times. Its antigen specificity is not known. Qualities for individual bases were not recorded, and no much larger clone is one base off. The chain links TRBV2 with TRBJ2-1, with 9 bases in between that match TRBD2. This receptor was taken from a man between 18 and 35 years old who received the YFV17D yellow fever vaccine. The source was CD4+ T cells sorted from PBMCs, collected more than 13 days after the first yellow fever vaccination. The nucleotides are TGTGCCAGCAGTGAAGAATTAGCGGGGGATAATGAGCAGTTCTTC. Translated, it gives CASSEELAGDNEQFF.